Listed below are T cell receptor beta chains from one sample, sequenced in a study of T cell changes during pregnancy in multiple sclerosis. Sequenced by immunoSEQ multiplex PCR; TCRdb stores in-frame clones only, minus some. Of tens of thousands of clones detected, around 92% appear once; the ten largest clones hold about 0.6%. Sequencing used CD4+ T cells from peripheral blood mononuclear cells, obtained after pregnancy. All receptors come from a female donor with multiple sclerosis, enrolled in a pregnancy study. Each CDR3 is given with its conserved first and last residue. Each record gives: V gene, clone size, CDR3 length, J gene, D gene, CDR3 DNA, CDR3 protein. The D gene is left open where the match is weak. Not every row has a clone size; where given, it reads once, few, many or a size class.

V gene: TRBV9; clone size: once; CDR3 length: 14; J gene: TRBJ2-1; D gene: TRBD2; CDR3 DNA: TGTGCCAGTAAACCGGGGGGTTCCTACAATGAGCAGTTCTTC; CDR3 protein: CASKPGGSYNEQFF
V gene: TRBV25-1; clone size: once; CDR3 length: 14; J gene: TRBJ2-5; D gene: .; CDR3 DNA: TGTGCCAGCAGTGACACACAGGGTCGAGAGACCCAGTACTTC; CDR3 protein: CASSDTQGRETQYF
V gene: TRBV6-5; clone size: .; CDR3 length: 15; J gene: TRBJ2-3; D gene: TRBD2; CDR3 DNA: TGTGCCTCAAAACTCGGGGGGGCGGGCACAGATACGCAGTATTTT; CDR3 protein: CASKLGGAGTDTQYF
V gene: TRBV5-1; clone size: .; CDR3 length: 18; J gene: TRBJ1-2; D gene: .; CDR3 DNA: TGCGCCAGCAGCTTGGCCCGCGGGAAGGGGTCCACTAACTATGGCTACACCTTC; CDR3 protein: CASSLARGKGSTNYGYTF
V gene: TRBV5-6; clone size: .; CDR3 length: 12; J gene: TRBJ1-5; D gene: .; CDR3 DNA: TGTGCCAGCAGCCTGGACCCGGGGCCCCAGCATTTT; CDR3 protein: CASSLDPGPQHF
V gene: TRBV9; clone size: .; CDR3 length: 15; J gene: TRBJ1-1; D gene: .; CDR3 DNA: TGTGCCAGCAGCACGCGGGACTCAGGACGGGTTGAAGCTTTCTTT; CDR3 protein: CASSTRDSGRVEAFF
V gene: TRBV9; clone size: .; CDR3 length: 13; J gene: TRBJ1-2; D gene: TRBD1; CDR3 DNA: TGTGCCAGCAGCGTATCAGGGGGAAGTGGCTACACCTTC; CDR3 protein: CASSVSGGSGYTF
V gene: TRBV7-9; clone size: few; CDR3 length: 14; J gene: TRBJ1-4; D gene: TRBD1; CDR3 DNA: TGTGCCAGCAGCGAGGGGGCAGCTAATGAAAAACTGTTTTTT; CDR3 protein: CASSEGAANEKLFF
V gene: TRBV7-2; clone size: .; CDR3 length: 19; J gene: TRBJ2-6; D gene: .; CDR3 DNA: TGTGCCAGCAGCTTAGTAGTGGGACTGACTGAGGCTGGGGCCAACGTCCTGACTTTC; CDR3 protein: CASSLVVGLTEAGANVLTF
V gene: TRBV10-3; clone size: .; CDR3 length: 14; J gene: TRBJ1-1; D gene: TRBD1; CDR3 DNA: TGTGCCATCAACCAGGGGGTAACGAACACTGAAGCTTTCTTT; CDR3 protein: CAINQGVTNTEAFF
V gene: TRBV9; clone size: .; CDR3 length: 17; J gene: TRBJ2-7; D gene: TRBD1; CDR3 DNA: TGTGCCAGCAGCCCACGGGACAGACTTACCTTCTCCTACGAGCAGTACTTC; CDR3 protein: CASSPRDRLTFSYEQYF
V gene: TRBV7-9; clone size: .; CDR3 length: 17; J gene: TRBJ1-2; D gene: TRBD1; CDR3 DNA: TGTGCCAGCAGACCAGAACCCCACAGGGGGCGTAACTATGGCTACACCTTC; CDR3 protein: CASRPEPHRGRNYGYTF
V gene: TRBV5-5; clone size: .; CDR3 length: 17; J gene: TRBJ1-6; D gene: TRBD1; CDR3 DNA: TGTGCCAGCAGCTTGGTCCCTGGTTGGACAGGGGGACCACCCCTCCACTTT; CDR3 protein: CASSLVPGWTGGPPLHF
V gene: TRBV9; clone size: .; CDR3 length: 17; J gene: TRBJ2-1; D gene: TRBD2; CDR3 DNA: TGTGCCAGCAGCGTAGCTTGGGGACTAGCGGGATACAATGAGCAGTTCTTC; CDR3 protein: CASSVAWGLAGYNEQFF
V gene: TRBV2; clone size: .; CDR3 length: 18; J gene: TRBJ1-1; D gene: TRBD1; CDR3 DNA: TGTGCCAGTTCTTACTTCCGGGTTGGGACAGGGGCAAACACTGAAGCTTTCTTT; CDR3 protein: CASSYFRVGTGANTEAFF
V gene: TRBV7-2; clone size: .; CDR3 length: 15; J gene: TRBJ1-2; D gene: .; CDR3 DNA: TGTGCCAGCAGCTTTCGGCTACCAGGGGCGAGGGGCTACACCTTC; CDR3 protein: CASSFRLPGARGYTF
V gene: TRBV2; clone size: .; CDR3 length: 16; J gene: TRBJ1-1; D gene: TRBD1; CDR3 DNA: TGTGCCACTAAGACAGGGTCATTCAGAATGAACACTGAAGCTTTCTTT; CDR3 protein: CATKTGSFRMNTEAFF
V gene: TRBV19; clone size: .; CDR3 length: 14; J gene: TRBJ1-2; D gene: TRBD1; CDR3 DNA: TGTGCCAGTAGTCGGACAGGGGGCGCGTATGGCTACACCTTC; CDR3 protein: CASSRTGGAYGYTF
V gene: TRBV2; clone size: .; CDR3 length: 13; J gene: TRBJ2-1; D gene: TRBD2; CDR3 DNA: TGTGCCAGCAGGAGAGCGGGGCAGGATGAGCAGTTCTTC; CDR3 protein: CASRRAGQDEQFF
V gene: TRBV7-9; clone size: .; CDR3 length: 14; J gene: TRBJ2-7; D gene: .; CDR3 DNA: TGTGCCAGCAGCTTAGGTCGGGGCTCCTACGAGCAGTACTTC; CDR3 protein: CASSLGRGSYEQYF
V gene: TRBV5-4; clone size: .; CDR3 length: 13; J gene: TRBJ1-2; D gene: TRBD1; CDR3 DNA: TGTGCCAGCAGCTGGCAGGGGGCGGGTGGCTACACCTTC; CDR3 protein: CASSWQGAGGYTF
V gene: TRBV5-4; clone size: .; CDR3 length: 14; J gene: TRBJ2-7; D gene: .; CDR3 DNA: TGTGCCAGCAGCAAGACAGTGTTGGACTACGAGCAGTACTTC; CDR3 protein: CASSKTVLDYEQYF
V gene: TRBV28; clone size: .; CDR3 length: 13; J gene: TRBJ2-2; D gene: .; CDR3 DNA: TGTGCCAGCAGTTTAAGGGGGACCGGGGAGCTGTTTTTT; CDR3 protein: CASSLRGTGELFF